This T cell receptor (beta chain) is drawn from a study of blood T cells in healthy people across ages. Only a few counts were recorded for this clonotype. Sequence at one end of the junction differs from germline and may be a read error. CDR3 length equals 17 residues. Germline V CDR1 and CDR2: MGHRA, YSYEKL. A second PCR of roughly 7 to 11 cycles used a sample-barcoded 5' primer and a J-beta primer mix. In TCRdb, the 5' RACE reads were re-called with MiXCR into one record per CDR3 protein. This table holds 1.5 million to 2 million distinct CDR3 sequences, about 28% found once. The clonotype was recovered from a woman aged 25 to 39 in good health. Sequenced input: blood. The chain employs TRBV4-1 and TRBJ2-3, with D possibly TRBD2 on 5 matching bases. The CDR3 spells CASSQLSGTSSTDMQYF. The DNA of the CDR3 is TGCGCCAGCAGCCAACTGTCGGGAACTTCTAGCACAGATATGCAGTATTTT.